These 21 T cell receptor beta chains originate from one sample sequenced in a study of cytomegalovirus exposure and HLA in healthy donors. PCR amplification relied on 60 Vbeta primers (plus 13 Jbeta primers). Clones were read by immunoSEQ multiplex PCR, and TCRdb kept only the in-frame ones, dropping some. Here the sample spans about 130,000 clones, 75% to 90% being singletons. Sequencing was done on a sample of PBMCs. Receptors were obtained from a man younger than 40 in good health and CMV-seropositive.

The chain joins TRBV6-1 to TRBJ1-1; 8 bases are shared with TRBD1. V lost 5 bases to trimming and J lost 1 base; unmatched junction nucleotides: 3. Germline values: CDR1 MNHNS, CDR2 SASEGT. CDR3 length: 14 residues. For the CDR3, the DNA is TGTGCCAGCAGTAAAACAGGGGGGAACACTGAAGCTTTCTTT. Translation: CASSKTGGNTEAFF.

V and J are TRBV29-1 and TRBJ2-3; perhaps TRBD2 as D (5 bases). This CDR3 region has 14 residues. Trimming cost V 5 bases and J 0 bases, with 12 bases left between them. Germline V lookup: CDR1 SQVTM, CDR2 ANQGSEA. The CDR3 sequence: CSVLTGSSTDTQYF. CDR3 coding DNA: TGCAGCGTTCTAACGGGGTCTAGCACAGATACGCAGTATTTT.

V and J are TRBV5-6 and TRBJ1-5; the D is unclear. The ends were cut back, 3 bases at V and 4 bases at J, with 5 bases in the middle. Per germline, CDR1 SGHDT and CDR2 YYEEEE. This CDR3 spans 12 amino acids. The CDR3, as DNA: TGTGCCAGCAGCTCGGGAAATCAGCCCCAGCATTTT. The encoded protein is CASSSGNQPQHF.

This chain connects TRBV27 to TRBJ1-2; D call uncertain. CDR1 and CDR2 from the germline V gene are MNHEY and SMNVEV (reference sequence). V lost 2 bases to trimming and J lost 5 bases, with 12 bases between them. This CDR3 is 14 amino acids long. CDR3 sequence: CASSLVAGRYGYTF. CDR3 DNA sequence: TGTGCCAGCAGTTTAGTGGCGGGCCGTTATGGCTACACCTTC.

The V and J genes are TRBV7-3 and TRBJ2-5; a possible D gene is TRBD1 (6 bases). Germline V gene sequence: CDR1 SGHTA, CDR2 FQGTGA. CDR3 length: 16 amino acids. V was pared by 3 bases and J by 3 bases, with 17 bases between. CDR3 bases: TGTGCCAGCAGCTTCAACGAAGGACAGTCAAAAGAGACCCAGTACTTC. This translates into CASSFNEGQSKETQYF.

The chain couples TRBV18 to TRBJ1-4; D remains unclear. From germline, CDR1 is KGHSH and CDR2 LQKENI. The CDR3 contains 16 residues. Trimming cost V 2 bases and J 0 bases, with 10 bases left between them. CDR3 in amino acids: CASSPIVVATNEKLFF. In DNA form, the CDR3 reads TGTGCCAGCTCACCAATTGTAGTGGCAACTAATGAAAAACTGTTTTTT.

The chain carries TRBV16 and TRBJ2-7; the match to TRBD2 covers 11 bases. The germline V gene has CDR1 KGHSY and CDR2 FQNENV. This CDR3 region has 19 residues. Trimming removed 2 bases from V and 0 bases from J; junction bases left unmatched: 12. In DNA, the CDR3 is TGTGCCAGCAGCCAAGTCCTAGCGGGGGGCATTTCAAGCTCCTACGAGCAGTACTTC. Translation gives CASSQVLAGGISSSYEQYF.

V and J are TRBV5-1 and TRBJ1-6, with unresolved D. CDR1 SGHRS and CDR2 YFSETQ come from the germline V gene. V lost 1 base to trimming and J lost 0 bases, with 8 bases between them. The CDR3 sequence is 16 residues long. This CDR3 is CASSLMGSSYNSPLHF. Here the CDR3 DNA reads TGCGCCAGCAGCTTGATGGGGAGCTCCTATAATTCACCCCTCCACTTT.

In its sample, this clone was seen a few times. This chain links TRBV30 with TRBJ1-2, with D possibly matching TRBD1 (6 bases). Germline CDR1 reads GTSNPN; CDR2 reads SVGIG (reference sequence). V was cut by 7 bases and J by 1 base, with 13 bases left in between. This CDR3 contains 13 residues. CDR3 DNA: TGTGCCTATGTGGACAGCAGTAACTATGGCTACACCTTC. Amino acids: CAYVDSSNYGYTF.

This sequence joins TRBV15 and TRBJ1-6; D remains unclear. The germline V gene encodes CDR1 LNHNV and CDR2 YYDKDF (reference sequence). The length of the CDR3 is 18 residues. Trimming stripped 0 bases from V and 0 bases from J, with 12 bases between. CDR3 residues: CATSRDAGLSSYNSPLHF. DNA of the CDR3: TGTGCCACCAGCAGAGATGCAGGTCTGAGCTCCTATAATTCACCCCTCCACTTT.

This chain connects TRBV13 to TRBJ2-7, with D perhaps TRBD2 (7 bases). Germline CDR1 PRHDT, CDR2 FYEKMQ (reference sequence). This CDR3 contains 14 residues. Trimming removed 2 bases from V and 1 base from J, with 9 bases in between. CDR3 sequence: CASSLRGGSYEQYF. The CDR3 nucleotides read TGTGCCAGCAGCTTAAGGGGGGGGTCCTACGAGCAGTACTTC.

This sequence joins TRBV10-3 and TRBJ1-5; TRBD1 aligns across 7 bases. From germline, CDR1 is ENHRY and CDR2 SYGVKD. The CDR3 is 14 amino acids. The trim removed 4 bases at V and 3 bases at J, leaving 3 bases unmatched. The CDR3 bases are TGTGCCATCAGTGGAGGGGGCTTCAATCAGCCCCAGCATTTT. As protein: CAISGGGFNQPQHF.

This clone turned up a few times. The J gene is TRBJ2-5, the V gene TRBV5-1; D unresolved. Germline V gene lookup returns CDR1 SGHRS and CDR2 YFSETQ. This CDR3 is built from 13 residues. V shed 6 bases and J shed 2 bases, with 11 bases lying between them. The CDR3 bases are TGCGCCAGCATGGCGGATAATCAAGAGACCCAGTACTTC. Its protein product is CASMADNQETQYF.

CDR3 bases: TGTGCCAGCAGCTTAAGGGCGGGGGAGACCCAGTACTTC. It is translated as CASSLRAGETQYF. The V gene is TRBV7-2, the J gene TRBJ2-5; D perhaps matches TRBD2 (6 bases). CDR1 is SGHTA, CDR2 FQGNSA, per germline. CDR3 length equals 13 residues. V gave up 2 bases and J gave up 5 bases, with 9 bases separating them.

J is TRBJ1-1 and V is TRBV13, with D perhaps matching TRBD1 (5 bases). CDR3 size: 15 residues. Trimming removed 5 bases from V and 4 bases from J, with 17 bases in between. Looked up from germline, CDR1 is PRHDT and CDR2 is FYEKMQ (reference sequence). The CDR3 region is CASSIHPGGGTEAFF. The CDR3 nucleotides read TGTGCCAGCAGCATACATCCGGGGGGAGGCACTGAAGCTTTCTTT.

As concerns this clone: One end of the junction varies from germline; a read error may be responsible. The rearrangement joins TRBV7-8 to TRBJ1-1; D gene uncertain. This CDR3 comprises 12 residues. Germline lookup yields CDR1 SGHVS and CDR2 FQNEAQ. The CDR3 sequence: CASGLAGDEAFF. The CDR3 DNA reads TGTGCCAGCGGCTTAGCCGGGGATGAAGCTTTCTTT.

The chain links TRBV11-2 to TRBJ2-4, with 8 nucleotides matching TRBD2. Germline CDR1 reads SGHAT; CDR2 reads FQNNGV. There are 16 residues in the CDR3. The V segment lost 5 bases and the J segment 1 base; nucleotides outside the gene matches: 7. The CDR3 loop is CASSPREGMAKNIQYF. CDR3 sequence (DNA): TGTGCCAGCAGCCCCCGGGAGGGTATGGCCAAAAACATTCAGTACTTC.

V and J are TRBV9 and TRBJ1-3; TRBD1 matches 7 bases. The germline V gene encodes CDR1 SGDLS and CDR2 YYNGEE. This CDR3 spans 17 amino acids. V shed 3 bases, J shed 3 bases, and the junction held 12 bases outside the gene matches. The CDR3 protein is CASSARKRQGGGNTIYF. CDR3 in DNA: TGTGCCAGCAGCGCAAGAAAACGGCAGGGGGGTGGAAACACCATATATTTT.

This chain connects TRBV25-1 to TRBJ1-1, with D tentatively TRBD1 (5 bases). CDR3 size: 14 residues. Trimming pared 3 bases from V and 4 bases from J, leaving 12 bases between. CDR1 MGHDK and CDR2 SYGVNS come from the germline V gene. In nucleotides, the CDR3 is TGTGCCAGCAGTGACAGGGTAGGAATCACTGAAGCTTTCTTT. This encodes CASSDRVGITEAFF.

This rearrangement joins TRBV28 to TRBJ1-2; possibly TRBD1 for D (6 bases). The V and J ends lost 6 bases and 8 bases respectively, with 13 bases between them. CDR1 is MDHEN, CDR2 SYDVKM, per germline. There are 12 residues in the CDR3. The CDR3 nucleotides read TGTGCCAGCAGCACGGGGGGGCGAGGCTACACCTTC. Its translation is CASSTGGRGYTF.

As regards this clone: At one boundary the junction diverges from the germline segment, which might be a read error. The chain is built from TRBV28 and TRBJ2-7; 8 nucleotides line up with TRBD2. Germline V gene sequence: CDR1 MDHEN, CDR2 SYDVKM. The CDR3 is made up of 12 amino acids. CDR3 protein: CASSSRVREVHF. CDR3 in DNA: TGTGCCAGCAGTTCGAGGGTGCGGGAGGTTCACTTC.